The rows below give T cell receptor beta chains drawn from one sample of a study of post-analysis software for immune sequencing data. TCRdb re-analysed the PCR reads in MiXCR, keeping a single row per CDR3 protein. The sample yields about 430,000 distinct CDR3 sequences, approximately 42% seen once. Sequenced sample: blood. Receptor source: a girl aged 2 to 9 with multiple sclerosis. CDR3s include the opening cysteine and the closing phenylalanine or tryptophan. Fields, in order: D gene, V gene, clone size, J gene, CDR3 DNA, CDR3 protein. A D gene is named only where the DNA matches it firmly. Size values are once, few and many counts, or a class for expanded clones, and some rows have none.

.	TRBV7-9	.	TRBJ2-1	TGTGCCAGCAGCTTAGCGCTGGTTCGGTTCCCCAATGAGCAGTTCTTC	CASSLALVRFPNEQFF
.	TRBV5-5	.	TRBJ1-2	TGTGCCAGCAGCAACGCGGAGGGCTACACCTTC	CASSNAEGYTF
TRBD2	TRBV7-3	few	TRBJ2-7	TGTGCCAGCACCTTGGATCGTATAGCGGGAGATTCCGAGCAGTACTTC	CASTLDRIAGDSEQYF
.	TRBV28	.	TRBJ1-2	TGTGCCAGCAGTTTTCCAGGGGCTGTCTATGGCTGCACCTTC	CASSFPGAVYGCTF
.	TRBV7-2	few	TRBJ2-1	TGTGCCAGCAACATAGTGGCTACTTACGAGCAGTTCTTC	CASNIVATYEQFF
TRBD1	TRBV7-8	.	TRBJ1-1	TGTGCCAGCAGCTCATACCGGGACAGGGGAAGATGGACTGAAGCTTTCTTT	CASSSYRDRGRWTEAFF
.	TRBV7-2	once	TRBJ2-1	TGTGCCAGCGGAGTTGGGCGAAACAATGAGCAGTTCTTC	CASGVGRNNEQFF
.	TRBV10-3	.	TRBJ2-4	TGTGCCATCAGGGAGCCAACGGAAAACATTCAGTACTTC	CAIREPTENIQYF
.	TRBV7-2	.	TRBJ2-1	TGTGCCAGCAGCATAAGTTGGGTCGCGAGCTCCTACAATGAGCAGTTCTTC	CASSISWVASSYNEQFF
TRBD1	TRBV10-3	.	TRBJ2-7	TGTGCCATCAGTGATTCCGGACAGGGCGCCTACGAGCAGTACTTC	CAISDSGQGAYEQYF